Shown below are 30 T cell receptor beta chains from a single sample sequenced in a study of Ad26.COV2.S vaccination and SARS-CoV-2 variants (dated by TCRdb to about 2021). The method was the immunoSEQ multiplex PCR assay. TCRdb took over this immuneACCESS table, retaining in-frame rearrangements with V and J assigned. Such tables are incomplete; in checked studies, under half of the missing clones stem from an unresolved V gene, and the remainder is unexplained. The sample has roughly 700,000 clones on record, more than 80% of them singletons. About 1.5% of the sample is taken by the ten largest. Interpreted using the paper, the treatment or condition label stands for: some 20 received Ad26.COV2.S at low or high dose, single or two shots; 5 received placebo; per-sample allocation not given. For vaccine and placebo recipients, the sequenced repertoires came from samples collected on day 63 after the first injection.

This specimen consisted of peripheral blood, obtained in a trial of Ad26.COV2.S vaccine versus placebo. These receptors came from a person aged 18-65 years who received the Ad26.COV2.S COVID-19 vaccine or a placebo.

V gene TRBV10-2 combines with J gene TRBJ2-7; TRBD2 agrees at 14 bases. Germline CDR1 is WSHSY and CDR2 is SAAADI. The CDR3 loop spans 15 amino acids. The junction had 9 bases not matched to a gene; V was cut back by 8 bases and J by 6 bases. CDR3 coding DNA: TGCGCCAGCGGGGGACTAGCGGGGGTTGCTGGCGAGCAGTACTTC. Encoded protein: CASGGLAGVAGEQYF.

This clone occurred once. At the DNA level, this CDR3 is encoded by other sequences in the same sample as well. The genes are TRBV5-1 and TRBJ2-7, with 11 bases matching TRBD2. Trimming took 0 bases from V and 5 from J; bases not matched to a gene: 7. This CDR3 is 16 amino acids long. Germline-derived CDR1 and CDR2 are SGHRS and YFSETQ. CDR3 DNA: TGCGCCAGCAGCTTGGGGCTAGCGGGAGGTAGCCACGAGCAGTACTTC. It translates to CASSLGLAGGSHEQYF. The whole variable domain, remainder taken from reference TRBV5-1 and TRBJ2-7, is KAGVTQTPRYLIKTRGQQVTLSCSPISGHRSVSWYQQTPGQGLQFLFEYFSETQRNKGNFPGRFSGRQFSNSRSEMNVSTLELGDSALYLCASSLGLAGGSHEQYFGPGTRLTVT.

The V gene is TRBV5-1, the J gene TRBJ2-7, with D maybe TRBD1 (5 bases). This CDR3 contains 12 residues. The V end lost 4 bases, the J end lost 4 bases, and 9 bases lay between the germline ends. Germline values: CDR1 SGHRS, CDR2 YFSETQ. For the CDR3, the DNA is TGCGCCAGCAGCGGGTCAGGGTACGAGCAGTACTTC. Its translation is CASSGSGYEQYF.

The V and J genes are TRBV5-1 and TRBJ1-1; no firm D call. With 5 bases removed from V and 0 bases from J, the gap between germline ends came to 11 bases. The CDR3 covers 14 residues. CDR1 SGHRS and CDR2 YFSETQ come from the germline V gene. The CDR3, as DNA: TGCGCCAGCAGTCGCCAAATAGTGAACACTGAAGCTTTCTTT. The encoded protein is CASSRQIVNTEAFF.

The chain carries TRBV18 and TRBJ2-5, with 8 bases aligning to TRBD2. The germline V gene has CDR1 KGHSH and CDR2 LQKENI. The trim removed 3 bases at V and 5 bases at J, leaving 5 bases unmatched. This CDR3 is built from 14 residues. The CDR3 is CASSPGLDVETQYF. DNA of the CDR3: TGTGCCAGCTCACCGGGACTAGACGTGGAGACCCAGTACTTC.

The chain recombines TRBV19 with TRBJ2-2, with no clear D. Germline loops: CDR1 LNHDA, CDR2 SQIVND (reference sequence). This CDR3 region has 17 residues. V lost 3 bases and J lost 0, with 14 bases in between. CDR3 loop: CASSIGSGPPNTGELFF. The CDR3 DNA reads as TGTGCCAGTAGTATCGGGTCTGGTCCTCCGAACACCGGGGAGCTGTTTTTT. Looking up the rest from reference TRBV19 and TRBJ2-2 gives the full variable domain: DGGITQSPKYLFRKEGQNVTLSCEQNLNHDAMYWYRQDPGQGLRLIYYSQIVNDFQKGDIAEGYSVSREKKESFPLTVTSAQKNPTAFYLCASSIGSGPPNTGELFFGEGSRLTVL.

The chain joins TRBV4-2 to TRBJ2-7, with D maybe TRBD1 (6 bases). This CDR3 has 14 residues. Germline V lookup: CDR1 LGHNA, CDR2 YNFKEQ. Trimming stripped 5 bases from V and 0 bases from J, with 11 bases between. In DNA form, the CDR3 reads TGTGCCAGCAGCAAAGGACAGAGCTCCTACGAGCAGTACTTC. The encoded protein is CASSKGQSSYEQYF.

The chain is built from TRBV6-2 or TRBV6-3 and TRBJ2-4; D is possibly TRBD2 (5 bases). V was trimmed by 0 bases and J by 5 bases, leaving 11 bases between them. This CDR3 has 15 amino acids. Germline-derived CDR1 and CDR2 are MNHEY and SVGEGT. CDR3 loop: CASSYSLEGQNIQYF. For the CDR3, the DNA is TGTGCCAGCAGTTACTCGTTAGAGGGCCAAAACATTCAGTACTTC.

The V gene is TRBV12-3 or TRBV12-4, the J gene TRBJ1-1; D remains unclear. The CDR3 contains 11 residues. V shed 3 bases and J shed 11 bases, with 10 bases lying between them. The CDR3: CASSLSGGAFF. The CDR3 bases are TGTGCCAGCAGTTTGTCCGGAGGGGCTTTCTTT.

The V and J genes are TRBV6-5 and TRBJ2-1; no reliable D call. The V gene lost 4 bases and the J gene lost 9 bases, with 10 bases spanning the gap. Germline V gene data show CDR1 as MNHEY and CDR2 as SVGAGI. The CDR3 is 12 amino acids. CDR3 protein: CASSSRPGEQFF. CDR3 sequence (DNA): TGTGCCAGCAGTTCCCGTCCCGGTGAGCAGTTCTTC.

Only one count was recorded for this clone. Other DNA sequences in the same sample also yield this CDR3. The chain carries TRBV19 and TRBJ2-6; D remains ambiguous. Looked up from germline, CDR1 is LNHDA and CDR2 is SQIVND (reference sequence). CDR3 length: 13 residues. The V end was cut by 8 bases, the J end by 1 base, with 6 bases between. The CDR3 nucleotides read TGTGCCAGTTCCGCATCTGGGGCCAACGTCCTGACTTTC. Translated: CASSASGANVLTF. The variable domain in full, completed from reference TRBV19 and TRBJ2-6, reads DGGITQSPKYLFRKEGQNVTLSCEQNLNHDAMYWYRQDPGQGLRLIYYSQIVNDFQKGDIAEGYSVSREKKESFPLTVTSAQKNPTAFYLCASSASGANVLTFGAGSRLTVL.

The chain combines TRBV7-9 with TRBJ2-3, with D unclear. This CDR3 spans 15 amino acids. Trimming took 5 bases from V and 7 from J, leaving 19 bases between them. CDR1 is SEHNR, CDR2 FQNEAQ, per germline (reference sequence). CDR3 nucleotides: TGTGCCAGCAGCCCTAGAGTTTCACCCGTCCATACGCAGTATTTT. This encodes CASSPRVSPVHTQYF.

The chain couples TRBV18 to TRBJ2-3; 14 bases align to TRBD2. The CDR3 length is 14 residues. CDR1 and CDR2 (germline): KGHSH, LQKENI. After removal of 6 bases from V and 5 bases from J, the junction contained 1 base not matched to a gene. The CDR3 DNA reads as TGTGCCAGCTCGGGGACTAGCGGGGGAGATACGCAGTATTTT. It yields the protein CASSGTSGGDTQYF.

The chain uses TRBV5-1 and TRBJ2-1; TRBD2 matches at 11 bases. Per the germline V gene, CDR1 is SGHRS and CDR2 is YFSETQ. V was pared by 4 bases and J by 5 bases, with 5 bases of the junction left unmatched. The CDR3 runs to 15 residues. The CDR3 loop is CASSPTSGMNNEQFF. The CDR3 DNA sequence: TGCGCCAGCAGCCCGACTAGCGGGATGAACAATGAGCAGTTCTTC.

The chain is built from TRBV11-2 and TRBJ2-1; 8 bases line up with TRBD2. V shed 6 bases, J shed 4 bases, and the junction held 11 bases outside the gene matches. The CDR3 extends over 16 amino acids. Germline lookup yields CDR1 SGHAT and CDR2 FQNNGV. CDR3 bases: TGTGCCAGCAGACATTTAGCGGGACTTTATTACAATGAGCAGTTCTTC. This encodes CASRHLAGLYYNEQFF.

The rearrangement joins TRBV7-9 to TRBJ2-7; D perhaps matches TRBD1 (6 bases). The CDR3 sequence is 14 residues long. V dropped 5 bases and J dropped 5 bases, with 16 bases sitting between them. Germline V lookup: CDR1 SEHNR, CDR2 FQNEAQ (reference sequence). The CDR3 region is CASSQNGQNDEQYF. The CDR3 DNA sequence: TGTGCCAGCAGCCAGAACGGACAGAACGACGAGCAGTACTTC.

V is TRBV30 and J is TRBJ2-1; TRBD1 or TRBD2 may be the D gene (5 bases each). Germline CDR1 is GTSNPN and CDR2 is SVGIG (reference sequence). The CDR3 is 13 amino acids. V was pared by 5 bases and J by 5 bases, with 13 bases between. The CDR3 DNA is TGTGCCTGGGTCCGGGACCAGGACAATGAGCAGTTCTTC. Translated: CAWVRDQDNEQFF.

The chain recombines TRBV6-6 with TRBJ1-2, with no clear D. From germline, CDR1 is MNHNY and CDR2 SVGAGI (reference sequence). V shed 5 bases and J shed 1 base, with 20 bases lying between them. CDR3 size: 17 residues. In DNA, the CDR3 is TGTGCCAGCAGTCTCCGCTTTGACACTCCTTTTAACTATGGCTACACCTTC. This translates into CASSLRFDTPFNYGYTF.

Concerning this clone: Germline and junction disagree at one end, which may indicate a read error. The chain employs TRBV30 and TRBJ1-2; 7 nucleotides agree with TRBD1. The CDR3 length is 11 residues. Germline CDR1 is GTSNPN and CDR2 is SVGIG (reference sequence). The CDR3 protein is CAWSTDRVSAF. The CDR3 bases are TGTGCCTGGAGTACTGACAGGGTTAGCGCCTTC. Based on the CDR3 plus reference TRBV30 and TRBJ1-2, the full variable domain is SQTIHQWPATLVQPVGSPLSLECTVEGTSNPNLYWYRQAAGRGLQLLFYSVGIGQISSEVPQNLSASRPQDRQFILSSKKLLLSDSGFYLCAWSTDRVSAFGSGTRLTVV.

The V call is TRBV2, the J call TRBJ2-1; tentative D call: TRBD1 (5 bases). Trimming removed 5 bases at V and 2 bases at J, with 10 bases between. This CDR3 contains 14 residues. Germline V lookup: CDR1 SNHLY, CDR2 FYNNEI. The CDR3 coding sequence is TGTGCCAGCAGTAGCTGGACACCCTACAATGAGCAGTTCTTC. Translated, it gives CASSSWTPYNEQFF.

The gene calls are TRBV10-3 and TRBJ1-6; possibly TRBD1 for D (5 bases). Trimming stripped 5 bases from V and 0 bases from J, with 8 bases between. This CDR3 is 15 amino acids long. Germline V lookup: CDR1 ENHRY, CDR2 SYGVKD. CDR3 residues: CAISPGGSYNSPLHF. DNA for the CDR3: TGTGCCATCAGTCCCGGGGGCTCCTATAATTCACCCCTCCACTTT.

Here the CDR3 DNA reads TGTGCCAGCAGCGTATACAGGACTTATGGCTACACCTTC. Its protein product is CASSVYRTYGYTF. V gene TRBV7-2 combines with J gene TRBJ1-2; D might be TRBD1 (5 bases). The V end lost 5 bases, the J end lost 5 bases, and 12 bases lay between the germline ends. The V gene's germline CDR1 is SGHTA and CDR2 FQGNSA. This CDR3 has 13 amino acids.

The J gene is TRBJ2-2, the V gene TRBV21-1; no DNA check was done on the table's D call, TRBD1. TRBV21-1 is a documented pseudogene. There are 21 residues in the CDR3. In nucleotides, the CDR3 is TGTGCCAGCAGAAAAGTGTCGGCTTGTGACAGGGGGCCTCCAAACACCGGGGAGCTGTTTTTT. It specifies CASRKVSACDRGPPNTGELFF.

The gene calls are TRBV5-6 and TRBJ1-4; D is undetermined. Between the trimmed V and J ends, which lost 1 base and 4 bases, there was a span of 8 bases. Germline CDR1 reads SGHDT; CDR2 reads YYEEEE. The CDR3 is 14 amino acids. For the CDR3, the DNA is TGTGCCAGCAGCTTGATTCGGGGTAATGAAAAACTGTTTTTT. This codes for CASSLIRGNEKLFF.

The V gene is TRBV5-1, the J gene TRBJ1-4, with 9 bases identical to TRBD1. Germline CDR1 SGHRS, CDR2 YFSETQ. The CDR3 contains 14 residues. V was clipped by 9 bases and J by 6 bases; unmatched bases: 9. CDR3 coding DNA: TGCGCCACCCGTACCGGGACAGGGTATGAAAAACTGTTTTTT. Its protein is CATRTGTGYEKLFF.

CDR3 nucleotides: TGCGCCAGCAGCTTGGGTAGGGGACAGGGGACGAGCTCCTACAATGAGCAGTTCTTC. It codes for CASSLGRGQGTSSYNEQFF. The chain employs TRBV5-1 and TRBJ2-1; 10 bases align to TRBD1. Losses at the gene ends were 0 bases for V and 0 bases for J; bases not matched to a gene: 9. The V gene's germline CDR1 is SGHRS and CDR2 YFSETQ. The CDR3 is made up of 19 amino acids.

This sequence joins TRBV10-1 and TRBJ1-4; 8 positions agree with TRBD1. V lost 7 bases, J lost 6 bases, and 1 base stayed unmatched. Per germline, CDR1 WNHNN and CDR2 SYGVQD (reference sequence). The CDR3 has 12 residues. The CDR3 DNA reads as TGCGCCAGCAAGGACAGGGATGAAAAACTGTTTTTT. Protein sequence: CASKDRDEKLFF.

The chain is built from TRBV10-3 and TRBJ2-1, with D hard to call. Germline V CDR1 and CDR2: ENHRY, SYGVKD. The CDR3 is 15 amino acids. V lost 0 bases, J lost 7 bases, and 13 bases lay in between. Written as DNA, the CDR3 is TGTGCCATCAGTGAGTCTCCTAGTTTGTGGAATGAGCAGTTCTTC. Translating it yields CAISESPSLWNEQFF.

This clone was picked up a small number of times. This sample includes further DNA sequences coding for the same CDR3. The V and J genes are TRBV30 and TRBJ1-1; no clear D. The CDR3 sequence is 12 residues long. The germline CDR1 and CDR2 sequences are GTSNPN and SVGIG (reference sequence). Trimming took 0 bases from V and 2 from J, leaving 4 bases between them. The CDR3: CAWSVRNTEAFF. CDR3 in DNA: TGTGCCTGGAGTGTAAGAAACACTGAAGCTTTCTTT.

This rearrangement joins TRBV4-2 to TRBJ2-5, with 8 bases aligning to TRBD2. CDR3 length equals 14 residues. In germline, CDR1 is LGHNA, CDR2 YNFKEQ. V lost 4 bases to trimming and J lost 2 bases; unmatched junction nucleotides: 3. DNA of the CDR3: TGTGCCAGCAGCCCTGGACTAGCTCAAGAGACCCAGTACTTC. Translation gives CASSPGLAQETQYF.